This T cell receptor (beta chain) came from a study of blood T cells in healthy people across ages. A second about 6 to 11 cycle PCR used barcoded and J-beta primers. TCRdb re-analysed the 5' RACE reads in MiXCR, keeping a single row per CDR3 protein. The data contain approximately 600,000 distinct CDR3 sequences, roughly 50% of them singletons. The V end lost 5 bases, the J end lost 1 base, and 14 bases lay between the germline ends. Germline loops: CDR1 SEHNR, CDR2 FQNEAQ (reference sequence). The CDR3 has 15 residues. The sample taken for sequencing was blood. The J gene is TRBJ2-5, the V gene TRBV7-9, with a tentative D call TRBD1 (6 bases). The sequence came from a man aged 55 to 70 in good health. CDR3 amino acids: CASSLGQTLQETQYF. For the CDR3, the DNA is TGTGCCAGCAGCCTTGGACAGACTCTCCAAGAGACCCAGTACTTC.